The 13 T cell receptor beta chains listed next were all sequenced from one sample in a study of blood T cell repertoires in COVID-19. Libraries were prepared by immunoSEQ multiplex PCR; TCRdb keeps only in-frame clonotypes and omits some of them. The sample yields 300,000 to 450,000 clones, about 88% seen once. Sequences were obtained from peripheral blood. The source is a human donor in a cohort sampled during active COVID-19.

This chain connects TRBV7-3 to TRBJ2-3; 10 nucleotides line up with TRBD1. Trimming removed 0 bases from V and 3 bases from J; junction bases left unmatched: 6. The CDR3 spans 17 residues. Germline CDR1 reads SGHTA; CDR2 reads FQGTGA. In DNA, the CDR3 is TGTGCCAGCAGCTTAACGGGGACAGGGGCTGGGACAGATACGCAGTATTTT. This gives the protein CASSLTGTGAGTDTQYF.

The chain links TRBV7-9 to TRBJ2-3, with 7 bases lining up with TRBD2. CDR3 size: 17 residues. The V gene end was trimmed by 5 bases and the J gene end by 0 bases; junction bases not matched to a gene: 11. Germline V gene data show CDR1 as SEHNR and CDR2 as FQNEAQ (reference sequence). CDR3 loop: CASSPLRGGGSTDTQYF. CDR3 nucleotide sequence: TGTGCCAGCAGCCCCCTCCGGGGCGGGGGAAGCACAGATACGCAGTATTTT.

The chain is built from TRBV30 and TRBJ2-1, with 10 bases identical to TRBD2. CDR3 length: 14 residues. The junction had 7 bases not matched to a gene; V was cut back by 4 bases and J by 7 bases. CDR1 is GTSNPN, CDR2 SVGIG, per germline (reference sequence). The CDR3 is CAWKGQRGGNEQFF. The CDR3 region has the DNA TGTGCCTGGAAGGGCCAGCGGGGGGGTAATGAGCAGTTCTTC.

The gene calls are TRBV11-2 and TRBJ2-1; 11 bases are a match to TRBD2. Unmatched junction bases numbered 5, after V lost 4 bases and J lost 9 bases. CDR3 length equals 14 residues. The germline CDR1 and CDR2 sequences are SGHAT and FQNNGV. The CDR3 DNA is TGTGCCAGCAGCTCTAGCGGGAGGTCGGTTGAGCAGTTCTTC. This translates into CASSSSGRSVEQFF.

CDR3 coding DNA: TGTGCCAGCACCGAGGGACAGTCCTCCTACGAGCAGTACTTC. Protein product: CASTEGQSSYEQYF. The chain uses TRBV6-5 and TRBJ2-7; TRBD1 aligns across 7 bases. The germline CDR1 and CDR2 sequences are MNHEY and SVGAGI. Trimming took 7 bases from V and 0 from J; bases not matched to a gene: 6. The CDR3 totals 14 residues.

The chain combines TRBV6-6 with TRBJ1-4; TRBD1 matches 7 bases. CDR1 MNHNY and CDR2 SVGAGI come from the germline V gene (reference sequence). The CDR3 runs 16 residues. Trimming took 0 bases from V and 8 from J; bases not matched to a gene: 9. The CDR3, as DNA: TGTGCCAGCAGTTACTCTTGGCAGGGGGAGGACGAAAAACTGTTTTTT. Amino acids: CASSYSWQGEDEKLFF.

CDR3 nucleotide sequence: TGTGCCAGCAGTTCCCCGGGCGGGGCGGCGGAAGAGCAGTACTTC. It translates to CASSSPGGAAEEQYF. The chain combines TRBV6-2 or TRBV6-3 with TRBJ2-7; D possibly corresponds to TRBD2 (6 bases). Germline V gene data show CDR1 as MNHEY and CDR2 as SVGEGT. The CDR3 consists of 15 residues. The V end was cut by 4 bases, the J end by 7 bases, with 20 bases between.

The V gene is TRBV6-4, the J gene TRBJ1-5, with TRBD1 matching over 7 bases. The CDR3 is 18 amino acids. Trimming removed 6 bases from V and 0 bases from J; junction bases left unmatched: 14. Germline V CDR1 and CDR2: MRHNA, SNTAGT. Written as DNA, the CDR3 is TGTGCCAGCAGCGCCCAACTGACAGGGAAGTTTAGCAATCAGCCCCAGCATTTT. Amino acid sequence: CASSAQLTGKFSNQPQHF.

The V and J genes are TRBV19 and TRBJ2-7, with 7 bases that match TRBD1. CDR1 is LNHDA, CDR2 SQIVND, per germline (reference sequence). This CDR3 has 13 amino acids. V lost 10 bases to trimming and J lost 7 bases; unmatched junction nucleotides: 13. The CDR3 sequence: CATAVRGSREQYF. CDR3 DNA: TGTGCCACCGCGGTCAGGGGGTCGAGAGAGCAGTACTTC.

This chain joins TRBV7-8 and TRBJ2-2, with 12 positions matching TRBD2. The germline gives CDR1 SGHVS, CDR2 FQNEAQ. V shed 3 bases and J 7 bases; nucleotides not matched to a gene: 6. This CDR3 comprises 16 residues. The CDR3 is CASSFTSGGTGGELFF. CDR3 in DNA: TGTGCCAGCAGCTTTACTAGCGGGGGGACGGGCGGGGAGCTGTTTTTT.

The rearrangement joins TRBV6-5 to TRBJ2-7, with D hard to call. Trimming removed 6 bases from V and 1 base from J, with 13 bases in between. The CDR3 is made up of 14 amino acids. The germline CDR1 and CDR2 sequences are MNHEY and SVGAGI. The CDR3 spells CASSRTLESYEQYF. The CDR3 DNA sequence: TGTGCCAGCAGCCGAACCCTAGAGTCCTACGAGCAGTACTTC.

The CDR3 coding sequence is TGCGCCAGCAGCCGGATAGGGGAGGGGGCCTACGAGCAGTACTTC. This translates into CASSRIGEGAYEQYF. The genes are TRBV4-1 and TRBJ2-7, with a tentative D call TRBD2 (7 bases). The length of the CDR3 is 15 residues. Trimming removed 4 bases from V and 2 bases from J, with 15 bases in between. The V gene's germline CDR1 is MGHRA and CDR2 YSYEKL.

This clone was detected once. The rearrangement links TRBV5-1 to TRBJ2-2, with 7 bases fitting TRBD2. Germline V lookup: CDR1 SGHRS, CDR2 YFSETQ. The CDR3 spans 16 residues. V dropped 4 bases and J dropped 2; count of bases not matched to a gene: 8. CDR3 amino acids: CASSPGSGANTGELFF. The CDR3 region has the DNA TGCGCCAGCAGCCCCGGGAGCGGGGCTAACACCGGGGAGCTGTTTTTT.